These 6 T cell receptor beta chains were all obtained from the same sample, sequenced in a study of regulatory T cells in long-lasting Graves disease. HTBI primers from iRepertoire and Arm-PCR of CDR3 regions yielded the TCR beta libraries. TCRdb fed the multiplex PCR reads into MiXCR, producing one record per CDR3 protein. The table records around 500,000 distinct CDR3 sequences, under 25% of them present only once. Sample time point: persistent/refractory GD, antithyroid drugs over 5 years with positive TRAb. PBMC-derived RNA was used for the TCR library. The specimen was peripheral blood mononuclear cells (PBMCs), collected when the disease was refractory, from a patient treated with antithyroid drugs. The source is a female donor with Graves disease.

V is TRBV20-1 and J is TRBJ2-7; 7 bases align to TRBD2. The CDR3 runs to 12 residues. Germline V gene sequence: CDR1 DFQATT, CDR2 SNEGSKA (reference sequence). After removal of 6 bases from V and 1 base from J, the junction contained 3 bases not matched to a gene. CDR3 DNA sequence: TGCAGTGCGGCTAGCGGTTCCTACGAGCAGTACTTC. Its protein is CSAASGSYEQYF.

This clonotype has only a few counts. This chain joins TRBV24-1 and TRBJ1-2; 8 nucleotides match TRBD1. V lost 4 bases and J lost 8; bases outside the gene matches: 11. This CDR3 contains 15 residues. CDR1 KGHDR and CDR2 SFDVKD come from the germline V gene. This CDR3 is CATSEADREAQGYTF. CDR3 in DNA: TGTGCCACCAGTGAAGCGGACAGGGAGGCTCAGGGCTACACCTTC.

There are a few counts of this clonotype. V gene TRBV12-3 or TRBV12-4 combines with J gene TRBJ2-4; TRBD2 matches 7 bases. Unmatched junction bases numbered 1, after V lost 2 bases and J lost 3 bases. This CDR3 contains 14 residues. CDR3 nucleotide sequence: TGTGCCAGCAGTTTACCTAGCGGCAAAAACATTCAGTACTTC. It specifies CASSLPSGKNIQYF.

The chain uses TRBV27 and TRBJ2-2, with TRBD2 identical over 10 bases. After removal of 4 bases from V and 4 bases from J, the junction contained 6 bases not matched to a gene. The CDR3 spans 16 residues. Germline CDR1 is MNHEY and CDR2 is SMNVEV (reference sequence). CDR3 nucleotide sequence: TGTGCCAGCAGTTCCTCTAGCGGGAGTTTCACCGGGGAGCTGTTTTTT. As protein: CASSSSSGSFTGELFF.

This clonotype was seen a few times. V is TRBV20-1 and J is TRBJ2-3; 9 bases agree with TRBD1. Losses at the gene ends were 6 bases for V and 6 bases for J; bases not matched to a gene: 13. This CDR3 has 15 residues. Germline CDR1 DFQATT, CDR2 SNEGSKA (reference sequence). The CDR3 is CSAPPQGARGDTQYF. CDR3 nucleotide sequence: TGCAGTGCACCACCACAGGGGGCAAGGGGGGATACGCAGTATTTT.

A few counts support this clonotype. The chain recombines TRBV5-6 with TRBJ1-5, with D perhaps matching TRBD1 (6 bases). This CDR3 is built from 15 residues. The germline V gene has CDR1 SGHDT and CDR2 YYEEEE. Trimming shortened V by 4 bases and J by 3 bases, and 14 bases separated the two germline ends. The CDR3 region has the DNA TGTGCCAGCAGCCGGGGGGGCCAAAACAATCAGCCCCAGCATTTT. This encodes CASSRGGQNNQPQHF.